The next 14 T cell receptor beta chains were all read from a single sample in a study of identical twins. TCRdb independently ran MiXCR on the 5' RACE reads; one entry per CDR3 protein. Here the sample spans 600,000 to 800,000 distinct CDR3 sequences, 21% being singletons. Another study also made use of these data, one on T cells expressing NK-cell markers.

The sequenced sample was PBMCs. Every receptor here comes from a woman between 18 and 29 years old in good health.

This clonotype was detected only a few times. The chain employs TRBV4-3 and TRBJ2-5; TRBD2 matches at 7 bases. The V gene's germline CDR1 is LGHNA and CDR2 YSLEER. The J segment lost 5 bases and the V segment lost 0 bases, leaving 9 bases of the junction unmatched. The CDR3 covers 16 residues. CDR3 bases: TGCGCCAGCAGCCAAGATTTGTCCAGCGGGGCGGAGACCCAGTACTTC. Translated: CASSQDLSSGAETQYF.

The chain employs TRBV20-1 and TRBJ1-2; maybe TRBD1 (6 bases). Germline CDR1 reads DFQATT; CDR2 reads SNEGSKA (reference sequence). With 3 bases removed from V and 6 bases from J, the gap between germline ends came to 14 bases. CDR3 length equals 13 residues. The CDR3 reads CSASLGWGHGYTF. CDR3 DNA: TGCAGTGCTAGTCTTGGTTGGGGGCATGGCTACACCTTC.

The rearrangement joins TRBV27 to TRBJ2-7, with D perhaps assigned TRBD1 or TRBD2 (6 bases each). Between the trimmed V and J ends, which lost 3 bases and 5 bases, there was a span of 17 bases. This CDR3 is built from 15 residues. Germline CDR1 reads MNHEY; CDR2 reads SMNVEV (reference sequence). The CDR3 DNA reads TGTGCCAGCAGTTTTTATGGGGGGCGCGTCGACGAGCAGTACTTC. Its translation: CASSFYGGRVDEQYF.

The rearrangement uses TRBV11-3 and TRBJ2-1; either TRBD1 or TRBD2 may fit D (5 bases each). This CDR3 contains 15 residues. Germline V gene sequence: CDR1 SGHNT, CDR2 YENEEA. V was clipped by 4 bases and J by 0 bases, with 10 bases between them. CDR3 in amino acids: CASSSGTNSYNEQFF. CDR3 in DNA: TGTGCCAGCAGCTCCGGGACCAACTCCTACAATGAGCAGTTCTTC.

This chain connects TRBV5-1 to TRBJ1-2, with a possible D match to TRBD1 (6 bases). With 0 bases removed from V and 8 bases from J, the gap between germline ends came to 14 bases. Germline loops: CDR1 SGHRS, CDR2 YFSETQ. This CDR3 has 14 amino acids. The CDR3 bases are TGCGCCAGCAGCTTGGTTGCAGGGACATCGGGCTACACCTTC. Translation gives CASSLVAGTSGYTF.

The chain joins TRBV20-1 to TRBJ2-5; the match to TRBD2 covers 11 bases. The CDR3 extends over 13 amino acids. The V segment lost 5 bases and the J segment 4 bases; nucleotides outside the gene matches: 3. Germline CDR1 DFQATT, CDR2 SNEGSKA (reference sequence). CDR3 residues: CSAGLAGTETQYF. CDR3 DNA sequence: TGCAGTGCTGGACTAGCGGGCACAGAGACCCAGTACTTC.

The chain carries TRBV29-1 and TRBJ2-5; 7 bases line up with TRBD1. After removal of 7 bases from V and 5 bases from J, the junction contained 7 bases not matched to a gene. The germline V gene encodes CDR1 SQVTM and CDR2 ANQGSEA. The CDR3 totals 12 residues. The CDR3 loop reads CSAGQKRETQYF. CDR3 nucleotide sequence: TGCAGCGCGGGACAGAAGAGGGAGACCCAGTACTTC. The entire variable domain, with the rest obtained from reference TRBV29-1 and TRBJ2-5, is as follows: SAVISQKPSRDICQRGTSLTIQCQVDSQVTMMFWYRQQPGQSLTLIATANQGSEATYESGFVIDKFPISRPNLTFSTLTVSNMSPEDSSIYLCSAGQKRETQYFGPGTRLLVL.

This clonotype was observed a few times. This chain joins TRBV4-3 and TRBJ1-6, with D tentatively TRBD1 (5 bases). CDR3 length: 16 amino acids. The germline V and J ends were trimmed by 5 bases and 2 bases, with 13 bases remaining between them. CDR1 is LGHNA and CDR2 is YSLEER in the germline V gene. The CDR3 nucleotides are TGCGCCAGCAGCAAGTTTCGGACAACCTATAATTCACCCCTCCACTTT. This sequence encodes CASSKFRTTYNSPLHF.

This clonotype was counted between two and nine times. The chain joins TRBV7-2 to TRBJ2-5, with no clear D. CDR1 is SGHTA and CDR2 is FQGNSA in the germline V gene. The CDR3 length is 15 residues. Trimming cost V 5 bases and J 2 bases, with 15 bases left between them. The CDR3: CASSGSGPLQETQYF. The CDR3 DNA reads TGTGCCAGCAGCGGATCCGGACCTTTACAAGAGACCCAGTACTTC.

The chain uses TRBV5-1 and TRBJ2-1; 8 bases align to TRBD2. Trimming at V came to 4 bases and at J to 5 bases, leaving 11 bases not matched to a gene. The CDR3 covers 16 residues. Germline-derived CDR1 and CDR2 are SGHRS and YFSETQ. DNA for the CDR3: TGCGCCAGCAGCCGAGCCCCGGCGGGAGGAAACAATGAGCAGTTCTTC. This codes for CASSRAPAGGNNEQFF.

This clonotype appeared a few times. This rearrangement joins TRBV29-1 to TRBJ2-1; unclear D gene. The CDR3 loop spans 11 amino acids. Germline V CDR1 and CDR2: SQVTM, ANQGSEA. V lost 5 bases and J lost 9, with 11 bases in between. Written as DNA, the CDR3 is TGCAGCGTTTATGGGGTGCCTGAGCAGTTCTTC. Its protein product is CSVYGVPEQFF.

This rearrangement joins TRBV20-1 to TRBJ2-5; 10 bases map to TRBD2. CDR3 length: 16 amino acids. Trimming cost V 0 bases and J 4 bases; bases outside gene matches: 8. Germline V gene sequence: CDR1 DFQATT, CDR2 SNEGSKA (reference sequence). The CDR3 sequence: CSARDTLAGERETQYF. CDR3 sequence (DNA): TGCAGTGCTAGAGATACCCTAGCGGGGGAGCGAGAGACCCAGTACTTC.

This sequence joins TRBV6-1 and TRBJ2-5; the match to TRBD2 covers 9 bases. Unmatched junction bases numbered 6, after V lost 10 bases and J lost 0 bases. This CDR3 has 14 residues. Germline V gene lookup returns CDR1 MNHNS and CDR2 SASEGT. CDR3 in DNA: TGTGCCACTTCGGGACTAGCCGACCAAGAGACCCAGTACTTC. It is translated as CATSGLADQETQYF.

This chain connects TRBV20-1 to TRBJ2-1; perhaps TRBD1 as D (5 bases). The CDR3 has 13 residues. Germline V gene data show CDR1 as DFQATT and CDR2 as SNEGSKA (reference sequence). V shed 5 bases and J shed 6 bases, with 14 bases lying between them. Here the CDR3 DNA reads TGCAGTGCTTTGAAGGGGATCGGCAATGAGCAGTTCTTC. Protein: CSALKGIGNEQFF.